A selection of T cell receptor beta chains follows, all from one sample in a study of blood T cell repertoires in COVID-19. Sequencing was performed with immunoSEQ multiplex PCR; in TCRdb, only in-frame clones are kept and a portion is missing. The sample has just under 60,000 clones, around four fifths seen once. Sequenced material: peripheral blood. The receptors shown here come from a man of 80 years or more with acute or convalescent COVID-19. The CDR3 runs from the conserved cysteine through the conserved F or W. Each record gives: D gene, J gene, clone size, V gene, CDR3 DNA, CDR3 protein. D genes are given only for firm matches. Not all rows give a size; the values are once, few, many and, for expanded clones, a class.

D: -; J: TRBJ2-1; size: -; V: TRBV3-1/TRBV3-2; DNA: TGTGCCAGCAGCCCCCTGACATCCTACAATGAGCAGTTCTTC; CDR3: CASSPLTSYNEQFF
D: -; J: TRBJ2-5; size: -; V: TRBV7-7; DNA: TGTGCCAGCAGCATCCAGTCGGGGGTTCAAGAGACCCAGTACTTC; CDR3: CASSIQSGVQETQYF
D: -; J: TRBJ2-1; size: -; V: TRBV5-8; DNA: TGTGCCAGCAGCATACCTACAGGGCACTGGGAAAATGAGCAGTTCTTC; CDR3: CASSIPTGHWENEQFF
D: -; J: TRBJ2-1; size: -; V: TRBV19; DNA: TGTGCCAGTAGTATGGTGAAGACAGGTTACAATGAGCAGTTCTTC; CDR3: CASSMVKTGYNEQFF
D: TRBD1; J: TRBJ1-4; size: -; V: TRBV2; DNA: TGTGCCAGCACGCGGGACAGGGCAACTAATGAAAAACTGTTTTTT; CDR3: CASTRDRATNEKLFF
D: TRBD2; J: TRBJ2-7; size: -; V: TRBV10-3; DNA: TGTGCCATCAGAAAGAGCACTAGCGGTTTCTACGAGCAGTACTTC; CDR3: CAIRKSTSGFYEQYF
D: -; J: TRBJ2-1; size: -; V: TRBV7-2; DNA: TGTGCCAGCAGCTTGTTTGGAGGCAATGAGCAGTTCTTC; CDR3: CASSLFGGNEQFF
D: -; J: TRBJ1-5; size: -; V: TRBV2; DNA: TGTGCCAGCAGTGTAGGGGGGGAGCCCCAGCATTTT; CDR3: CASSVGGEPQHF
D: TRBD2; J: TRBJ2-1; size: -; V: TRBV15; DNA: TGTGCCACCAGCAGAGATCTAGCGGGGGGGGACAATGAGCAGTTCTTC; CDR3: CATSRDLAGGDNEQFF
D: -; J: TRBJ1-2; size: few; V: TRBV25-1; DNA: TGTGCCAGCAGTGAACCGGGAGGACAAACAGGGGGCTACACCTTC; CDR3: CASSEPGGQTGGYTF
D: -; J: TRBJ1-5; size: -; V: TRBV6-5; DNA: TGTGCCAGCAGTTACAAAGCGAATCAGCCCCAGCATTTT; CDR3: CASSYKANQPQHF
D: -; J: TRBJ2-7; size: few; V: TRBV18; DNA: TGTGCCAGCTCACCTTCTTCCGGGAACGAGCAGTACTTC; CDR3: CASSPSSGNEQYF
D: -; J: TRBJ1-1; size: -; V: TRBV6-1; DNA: TGTGCCAGCAGTGATCTACAGATTGGTGGCACTGAAGCTTTCTTT; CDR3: CASSDLQIGGTEAFF
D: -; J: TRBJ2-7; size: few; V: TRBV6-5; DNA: TGTGCCAGCAGTCCACAGCTGATCTCCTACGAGCAGTACTTC; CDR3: CASSPQLISYEQYF
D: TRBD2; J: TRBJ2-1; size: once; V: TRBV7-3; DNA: TGTGCCAGCAGCACGGGGACTAGCGGGAGCAATGAGCAGTTCTTC; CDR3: CASSTGTSGSNEQFF
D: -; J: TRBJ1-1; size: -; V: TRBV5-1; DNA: TGCGCCAGCAGCGCCGGACAGTCGGGCACTGAAGCTTTCTTT; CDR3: CASSAGQSGTEAFF
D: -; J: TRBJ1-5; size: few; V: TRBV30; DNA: TGTGCCTGGAGTGTGGGGGCGGGCAATCAGCCCCAGCATTTT; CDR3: CAWSVGAGNQPQHF
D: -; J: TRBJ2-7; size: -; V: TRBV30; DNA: TGTGCCTGGAGTCGCCTCAGCTCCTACGAGCAGTACTTC; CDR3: CAWSRLSSYEQYF
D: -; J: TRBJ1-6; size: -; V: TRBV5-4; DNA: TGTGCCAGCAGCCCCGGGGGGCAGGGAGATAATTCACCCCTCCACTTT; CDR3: CASSPGGQGDNSPLHF
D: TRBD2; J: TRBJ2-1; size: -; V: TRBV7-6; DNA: TGTGCCAGCAGCTCGGGACTAGCGCAGTCCTACAATGAGCAGTTCTTC; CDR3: CASSSGLAQSYNEQFF
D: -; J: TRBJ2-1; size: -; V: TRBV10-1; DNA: TGCGCCAGCAGTGAGTCCCGGGGATCCTACAATGAACAGTTCTTC; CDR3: CASSESRGSYNEQFF
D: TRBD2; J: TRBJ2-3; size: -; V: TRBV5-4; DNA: TGTGCCAGCAGCTTTGGGGCGGGAGTAGATACGCAGTATTTT; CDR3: CASSFGAGVDTQYF
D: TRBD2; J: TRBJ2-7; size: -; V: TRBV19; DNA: TGTGCCAGTAAACAACTAGCGACCGCCTCCTACGAGCAGTACTTC; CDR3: CASKQLATASYEQYF
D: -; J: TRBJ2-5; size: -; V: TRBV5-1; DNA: TGCGCCAGCAGAGGCAGAGGGGGCCAAGAGACCCAGTACTTC; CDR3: CASRGRGGQETQYF
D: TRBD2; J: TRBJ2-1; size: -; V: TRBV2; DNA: TGTGCCAGCAGTGAATTTTGGCTAGCGGGAGGTAATGAGCAGTTCTTC; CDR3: CASSEFWLAGGNEQFF
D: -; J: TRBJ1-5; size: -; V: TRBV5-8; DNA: TGTGCCAGCAGCCGGGGGTCGTATAGCAATCAGCCCCAGCATTTT; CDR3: CASSRGSYSNQPQHF
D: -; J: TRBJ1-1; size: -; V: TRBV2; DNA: TGTGCCAGCAACAGGGTAAACACTGAAGCTTTCTTT; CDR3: CASNRVNTEAFF
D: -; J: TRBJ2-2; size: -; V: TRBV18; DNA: TGTGCCAGCTCACCACCGAGCCGGTCGAGCACCGGGGAGCTGTTTTTT; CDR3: CASSPPSRSSTGELFF
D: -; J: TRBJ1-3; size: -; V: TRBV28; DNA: TGTGCCAGCAGTTCAGACACCATATATTTT; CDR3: CASSSDTIYF
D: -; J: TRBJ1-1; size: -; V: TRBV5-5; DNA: TGTGCCAGCAGCCCAGGGCCTATGAACACTGAAGCTTTCTTT; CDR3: CASSPGPMNTEAFF
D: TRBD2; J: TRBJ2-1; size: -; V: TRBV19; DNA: TGTGCCAGTAGTGAATGGGCGGGAGGAGGTAATGAGCAGTTCTTC; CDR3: CASSEWAGGGNEQFF
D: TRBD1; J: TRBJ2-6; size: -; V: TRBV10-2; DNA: TGCGCCACAACCCGGGTTGGGCAGGGGGCTGTTGGGGCCAACGTCCTGACTTTC; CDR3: CATTRVGQGAVGANVLTF
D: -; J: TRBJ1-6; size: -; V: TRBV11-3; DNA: TGTGCCAGCAGCTTAGGGTCCCCGGGATCACCCCTCCACTTT; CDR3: CASSLGSPGSPLHF
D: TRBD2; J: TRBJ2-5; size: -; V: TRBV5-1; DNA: TGCGCCAGCAGTACGACTAGCGGAAAAGAGACCCAGTACTTC; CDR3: CASSTTSGKETQYF
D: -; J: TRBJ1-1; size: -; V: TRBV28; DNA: TGTGCCAGCAGAGAGGGGGGGATGAACACTGAAGCTTTCTTT; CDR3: CASREGGMNTEAFF
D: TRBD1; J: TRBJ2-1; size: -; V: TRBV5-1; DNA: TGCGCCAGCAGTCCGGGACAGACCTACAATGAGCAGTTCTTC; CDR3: CASSPGQTYNEQFF
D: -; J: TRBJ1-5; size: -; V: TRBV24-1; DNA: TGTGCCACCAGTTCAAGGGGTGGACAGCCCCAGCATTTT; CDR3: CATSSRGGQPQHF
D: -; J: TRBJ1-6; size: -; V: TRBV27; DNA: TGTGCCAGCAGTTTAGGGAGTAATTCACCCCTCCACTTT; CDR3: CASSLGSNSPLHF
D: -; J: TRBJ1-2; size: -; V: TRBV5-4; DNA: TGTGCCAGCAGCTTGGAAGGACTCCCCTATGGCTACACCTTC; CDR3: CASSLEGLPYGYTF
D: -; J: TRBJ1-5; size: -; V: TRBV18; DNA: TGTGCCAGCTCCGGGGGGGGTGGACAGCCCCAGCATTTT; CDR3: CASSGGGGQPQHF